This TCR beta chain was retrieved from a study of T cell repertoires in cytomegalovirus infection. Overall study findings and caveats: HLA-C-restricted, CMV-specific TCR beta clonotypes were dominant ex vivo.

TCRdb re-called the reads with MiXCR, one entry per CDR3 protein. The sample lists roughly 190,000 distinct CDR3 sequences, 8% to 10% seen once, with about 5% in the top ten. The germline V gene has CDR1 SGHTA and CDR2 FQGNSA. V lost 5 bases, J lost 1 base, and 5 bases lay in between. The CDR3 loop spans 12 amino acids. This clonotype has ten or more counts. Its antigen is not known. The sample taken for sequencing was PBMCs. The clonotype originates from a human donor in good health (CMV status not recorded). Some clones in this sample may be carry-over from other donors' samples. The V call is TRBV7-2, the J call TRBJ1-1; D gene unclear. The CDR3 here is CASSGRNTEAFF. The CDR3 DNA reads as TGTGCCAGCAGCGGGAGGAACACTGAAGCTTTCTTT.